This T cell receptor (beta chain) was sequenced in a study of blood T cell repertoires in COVID-19. About the study: Specimens from acute and convalescent COVID-19 originated in the United States, Italy and Spain.

The germline CDR1 and CDR2 sequences are SGDLS and YYNGEE. The CDR3 extends over 17 amino acids. With 4 bases clipped from V and 0 bases from J, the junction kept 7 bases outside the gene matches. Individuals drawn from about two dozen US areas were about 18 to 95 years old. Cohort assignment relied on participant-reported clinical history. Recovered status in Cohort 3 required two negative PCRs, clearance, or symptom resolution. Repertoires were generated with immunoSEQ multiplex PCR, while TCRdb's copy carries only in-frame clones and drops some. The sample holds 200,000 to 250,000 clones, roughly 90% seen once.

The chain recombines TRBV9 with TRBJ1-4, with TRBD1 matching 9 bases. The sequenced sample consisted of PBMCs or T cells enriched from blood (not recorded which). The sequence came from a woman under 40 who had recovered from COVID-19. The CDR3 DNA is TGTGCCAGCAGCACCGGACAGGGGACTGCAACTAATGAAAAACTGTTTTTT. This gives the protein CASSTGQGTATNEKLFF.